This passage covers 32 T cell receptor beta chains from one sample sequenced in a study of CD8+ T cells in alopecia areata. TCR sequencing used cDNA made by reverse transcription of extracted RNA. The repertoire was sequenced with immunoSEQ multiplex PCR; TCRdb's copy has only in-frame clones and lacks some. This table holds 140,000 to 150,000 clones, roughly 50% found once. The sample was CD4+ T cells sorted from blood. The receptors stem from a human donor with alopecia areata.

The chain recombines TRBV5-1 with TRBJ2-7; no reliable D call. This CDR3 has 11 residues. Germline loops: CDR1 SGHRS, CDR2 YFSETQ. V dropped 3 bases and J dropped 3 bases, with 4 bases sitting between them. The CDR3 sequence: CASSSNYEQYF. The CDR3 DNA is TGCGCCAGCAGCTCGAACTACGAGCAGTACTTC.

This clone was observed a handful of times. CDR3 sequence reads: CASSYTDTQYF. As DNA, the CDR3 is TGTGCCAGCTCGTACACAGATACGCAGTATTTT. The chain is built from TRBV18 and TRBJ2-3; D gene ambiguous. This CDR3 contains 11 residues. Trimming cost V 6 bases and J 2 bases, with 3 bases left between them. Per germline, CDR1 KGHSH and CDR2 LQKENI.

This chain joins TRBV5-1 and TRBJ2-3, with 7 bases fitting TRBD1. The CDR3 runs to 13 residues. Germline CDR1 reads SGHRS; CDR2 reads YFSETQ. J lost 2 bases, V lost 7 bases, and 4 bases had no gene match. Here the CDR3 reads CASRQGYTDTQYF. The CDR3, as DNA: TGCGCCAGCCGACAGGGCTACACAGATACGCAGTATTTT.

The chain links TRBV28 to TRBJ2-7; no reliable D call. The germline CDR1 and CDR2 sequences are MDHEN and SYDVKM. The CDR3 totals 12 residues. With 8 bases removed from V and 2 bases from J, the gap between germline ends came to 10 bases. In DNA, the CDR3 is TGTGCCAGCGGAACGACCCCCTACGAGCAGTACTTC. Translated: CASGTTPYEQYF.

This clone was picked up a small number of times. This chain uses TRBV2 with TRBJ1-1; no definite D call. The CDR3 runs to 11 residues. Germline V gives CDR1 SNHLY, CDR2 FYNNEI. V shed 1 base and J shed 10 bases, with 7 bases lying between them. CDR3 amino acids: CASSEGSVAFF. As DNA, the CDR3 is TGTGCCAGCAGTGAAGGGTCGGTAGCTTTCTTT.

CDR3 in DNA: TGCAGCGTTTCGAAGGGGGCCAGGGCGCGAATTAAGAACACTGAAGCTTTCTTT. This codes for CSVSKGARARIKNTEAFF. This chain uses TRBV29-1 with TRBJ1-1, with 7 bases that match TRBD1. The CDR3 totals 18 residues. CDR1 and CDR2 (germline): SQVTM, ANQGSEA. The trim removed 5 bases at V and 1 base at J, leaving 19 bases unmatched.

The rearrangement uses TRBV18 and TRBJ2-7; D is possibly TRBD1 or TRBD2 (5 bases each). This CDR3 has 16 amino acids. V was clipped by 5 bases and J by 1 base, with 18 bases between them. The V gene's germline CDR1 is KGHSH and CDR2 LQKENI. The CDR3 nucleotides are TGTGCCAGCTCAGCACTCGTGAGGGACGGATCCTACGAGCAGTACTTC. Amino acid sequence: CASSALVRDGSYEQYF. The full variable domain, completed using reference TRBV18 and TRBJ2-7, is NAGVMQNPRHLVRRRGQEARLRCSPMKGHSHVYWYRQLPEEGLKFMVYLQKENIIDESGMPKERFSAEFPKEGPSILRIQQVVRGDSAAYFCASSALVRDGSYEQYFGPGTRLTVT.

With regard to this clone: Other DNA sequences in this specimen translate into the identical CDR3. The CDR3 sequence is CASSRPGTGSSYEQYF. The CDR3, as DNA: TGTGCCAGCAGCCGGCCCGGGACGGGGAGCTCCTACGAGCAGTACTTC. This chain joins TRBV7-9 and TRBJ2-7; either TRBD1 or TRBD2 may fit D (5 bases each). Germline loops: CDR1 SEHNR, CDR2 FQNEAQ (reference sequence). Trimming took off 5 bases at V and 0 bases at J, with 17 bases between the two ends. The CDR3 has 16 residues.

This chain links TRBV6-5 with TRBJ2-5; no definite D call. Trimming left V 6 bases short and J 5 bases short, with 13 bases between. The CDR3 loop spans 13 amino acids. Germline V gives CDR1 MNHEY, CDR2 SVGAGI. The CDR3 nucleotides read TGTGCCAGCAGGGCAAGGGTTGGGGAGACCCAGTACTTC. Its protein product is CASRARVGETQYF.

The gene calls are TRBV15 and TRBJ2-5; 8 nucleotides line up with TRBD1. CDR3 length: 14 amino acids. Germline-derived CDR1 and CDR2 are LNHNV and YYDKDF (reference sequence). After removal of 4 bases from V and 5 bases from J, the junction contained 6 bases not matched to a gene. The CDR3 here is CATSTRTGFETQYF. The CDR3 DNA follows: TGTGCCACCAGCACCCGGACAGGGTTCGAGACCCAGTACTTC.

J is TRBJ1-5 and V is TRBV2; D gene ambiguous. With 4 bases removed from V and 2 bases from J, the gap between germline ends came to 9 bases. This CDR3 region has 14 residues. Germline V gives CDR1 SNHLY, CDR2 FYNNEI. The CDR3, as DNA: TGTGCCAGCAGTGGACTTCGGGGCAATCAGCCCCAGCATTTT. The encoded protein is CASSGLRGNQPQHF. The complete variable domain, with remaining parts taken from reference TRBV2 and TRBJ1-5, reads EPEVTQTPSHQVTQMGQEVILRCVPISNHLYFYWYRQILGQKVEFLVSFYNNEISEKSEIFDDQFSVERPDGSNFTLKIRSTKLEDSAMYFCASSGLRGNQPQHFGDGTRLSIL.

V and J are TRBV27 and TRBJ1-1; 7 bases map to TRBD1. Trimming took 5 bases from V and 8 from J; bases not matched to a gene: 14. The CDR3 totals 15 residues. CDR1 is MNHEY and CDR2 is SMNVEV in the germline V gene (reference sequence). CDR3 DNA: TGTGCCAGCAGTAAAAGACAGGGAGGAAAGGGAGAAGCTTTCTTT. Translated: CASSKRQGGKGEAFF.

The chain recombines TRBV5-1 with TRBJ2-5; no firm D call. The CDR3 contains 11 residues. The germline V gene encodes CDR1 SGHRS and CDR2 YFSETQ. Deletions cut 4 bases from V and 3 bases from J, with 4 bases between. The CDR3 loop reads CASSEEETQYF. The DNA for the CDR3 is TGCGCCAGCAGCGAGGAAGAGACCCAGTACTTC.

This clone was counted between two and nine times. This rearrangement joins TRBV29-1 to TRBJ2-6; D is unclear. CDR1 and CDR2 from the germline V gene are SQVTM and ANQGSEA. CDR3 length: 13 amino acids. Deletions cut 6 bases from V and 0 bases from J, with 6 bases between. CDR3 loop: CSVAISGANVLTF. The CDR3 nucleotides are TGCAGCGTGGCAATCTCTGGGGCCAACGTCCTGACTTTC.

This clone was recorded a few times. This rearrangement joins TRBV29-1 to TRBJ2-3; 10 bases align to TRBD1. J lost 0 bases, V lost 2 bases, and 8 bases had no gene match. CDR3 length equals 17 residues. Germline CDR1 and CDR2: SQVTM and ANQGSEA. CDR3 loop: CSVEPGQGTISTDTQYF. CDR3 in DNA: TGCAGCGTTGAACCGGGACAGGGGACGATTAGCACAGATACGCAGTATTTT.

The chain carries TRBV5-1 and TRBJ2-3; 15 nucleotides match TRBD2. The germline gives CDR1 SGHRS, CDR2 YFSETQ. V lost 3 bases and J lost 3; bases outside the gene matches: 5. This CDR3 has 17 amino acids. The CDR3 spells CASSYGLAGGRTDTQYF. CDR3 bases: TGCGCCAGCAGCTACGGACTAGCGGGAGGGCGGACAGATACGCAGTATTTT.

This sequence joins TRBV29-1 and TRBJ2-1; weak D call: TRBD2 (5 bases). CDR3 length: 13 residues. Germline assignment: CDR1 SQVTM and CDR2 ANQGSEA. The germline V and J ends were trimmed by 7 bases and 4 bases, with 14 bases remaining between them. In DNA, the CDR3 is TGCAGCGCCGCAGCGGATACGTACAATGAGCAGTTCTTC. Translation: CSAAADTYNEQFF.

This chain joins TRBV2 and TRBJ1-1, with a tentative D call TRBD1 (5 bases). The CDR3 consists of 12 residues. Germline lookup yields CDR1 SNHLY and CDR2 FYNNEI. V gave up 3 bases and J gave up 5 bases, with 7 bases separating them. The CDR3 loop is CASSDKGTEAFF. The CDR3 coding sequence is TGTGCCAGCAGTGATAAGGGGACTGAAGCTTTCTTT.

The chain is built from TRBV7-9 and TRBJ2-7; D is perhaps TRBD2 (6 bases). The germline V and J ends were trimmed by 8 bases and 3 bases, with 11 bases remaining between them. Germline assignment: CDR1 SEHNR and CDR2 FQNEAQ (reference sequence). There are 12 residues in the CDR3. CDR3 nucleotide sequence: TGTGCCAGCGGAGACGGGGGCTACGAGCAGTACTTC. Protein: CASGDGGYEQYF.

This sequence joins TRBV29-1 and TRBJ2-1, with TRBD2 matching 11 bases. The CDR3 is made up of 17 amino acids. Trimming at V came to 6 bases and at J to 0 bases, leaving 10 bases not matched to a gene. Looked up from germline, CDR1 is SQVTM and CDR2 is ANQGSEA. Here the CDR3 reads CSVPGLAASSSYNEQFF. The CDR3 DNA reads TGCAGCGTACCGGGACTAGCGGCATCAAGCTCCTACAATGAGCAGTTCTTC.

The V gene is TRBV18, the J gene TRBJ1-2; TRBD1 might be the D (5 bases). Trimming removed 6 bases at V and 6 bases at J, with 14 bases between. The CDR3 extends over 13 amino acids. Germline lookup yields CDR1 KGHSH and CDR2 LQKENI. CDR3 nucleotides: TGTGCCAGCTCGGCCGGGGACCAGCATGGCTACACCTTC. This translates into CASSAGDQHGYTF.

In this sample, this clone turned up a few times. For the CDR3, the DNA is TGCGCCAGCAGCCTGGAGGGCGGGAGGAACTACGAGCAGTACTTC. Amino acid sequence: CASSLEGGRNYEQYF. J is TRBJ2-7 and V is TRBV5-1; TRBD2 aligns across 8 bases. Germline V lookup: CDR1 SGHRS, CDR2 YFSETQ. CDR3 length: 15 amino acids. The V segment lost 4 bases and the J segment 3 bases; nucleotides outside the gene matches: 9.

The chain combines TRBV5-1 with TRBJ2-7, with D possibly TRBD1 on 6 matching bases. CDR3 length: 14 amino acids. The germline gives CDR1 SGHRS, CDR2 YFSETQ. V was shortened by 3 bases and J by 5 bases, with 15 bases between the two germline ends. CDR3 nucleotides: TGCGCCAGCAGCTCCGGGACACTTTTCAACGAGCAGTACTTC. This codes for CASSSGTLFNEQYF.

The chain joins TRBV18 to TRBJ2-1; D is unresolved. The CDR3 covers 15 residues. Deletions cut 3 bases from V and 4 bases from J, with 13 bases between. Germline lookup yields CDR1 KGHSH and CDR2 LQKENI. The CDR3 protein is CASSPMTLIYNEQFF. DNA of the CDR3: TGTGCCAGCTCACCGATGACGTTAATTTACAATGAGCAGTTCTTC.

This chain joins TRBV6-5 and TRBJ2-7; D possibly corresponds to TRBD2 (6 bases). V lost 0 bases and J 2 bases, leaving 11 bases between the germline ends. The germline V gene has CDR1 MNHEY and CDR2 SVGAGI. The CDR3 covers 15 residues. The CDR3 DNA sequence: TGTGCCAGCAGTTACTCGGCGGGATGGGCCTACGAGCAGTACTTC. Translation gives CASSYSAGWAYEQYF.

In DNA, the CDR3 is TGTGCCAGCAGTGAAGGGACCGGAATCACCGGGGAGCTGTTTTTT. This sequence encodes CASSEGTGITGELFF. The chain joins TRBV2 to TRBJ2-2; D gene unclear. Per the germline V gene, CDR1 is SNHLY and CDR2 is FYNNEI. V shed 1 base and J shed 4 bases, with 10 bases lying between them. CDR3 size: 15 residues.

This clone was seen a few times. The chain couples TRBV18 to TRBJ1-2, with D hard to call. Germline values: CDR1 KGHSH, CDR2 LQKENI. CDR3 length: 14 amino acids. The germline V and J ends were trimmed by 4 bases and 2 bases, with 11 bases remaining between them. This CDR3 reads CASSRSVPNYGYTF. The CDR3 region has the DNA TGTGCCAGCTCACGTTCAGTCCCAAACTATGGCTACACCTTC. The full variable domain, in which reference TRBV18 and TRBJ1-2 provide the parts outside the CDR3, is NAGVMQNPRHLVRRRGQEARLRCSPMKGHSHVYWYRQLPEEGLKFMVYLQKENIIDESGMPKERFSAEFPKEGPSILRIQQVVRGDSAAYFCASSRSVPNYGYTFGSGTRLTVV.

This clone was observed a few times. The chain is built from TRBV14 and TRBJ2-1; possibly TRBD1 for D (5 bases). This CDR3 comprises 12 residues. V was shortened by 3 bases and J by 9 bases, with 9 bases between the two germline ends. The germline V gene encodes CDR1 SGHDN and CDR2 FVKESK. The CDR3, as DNA: TGTGCCAGCAGCCATTTTAGGGGTGAGCAGTTCTTC. Its protein product is CASSHFRGEQFF.

The chain employs TRBV20-1 and TRBJ1-2; D ambiguous. This CDR3 comprises 11 residues. Germline values: CDR1 DFQATT, CDR2 SNEGSKA (reference sequence). V shed 2 bases and J shed 5 bases, with 6 bases lying between them. CDR3 sequence reads: CSARYGYGYTF. Written as DNA, the CDR3 is TGCAGTGCTAGATACGGTTATGGCTACACCTTC.

The genes are TRBV15 and TRBJ2-7; D unresolved. Per the germline V gene, CDR1 is LNHNV and CDR2 is YYDKDF (reference sequence). The CDR3 is 13 residues long. Trimming removed 0 bases at V and 0 bases at J, with 3 bases between. The CDR3 nucleotides read TGTGCCACCAGCAGAGAAAGCTCCTACGAGCAGTACTTC. It encodes CATSRESSYEQYF.

This clone was observed a handful of times. The chain carries TRBV14 and TRBJ2-5, with a weak D call TRBD2 (6 bases). CDR1 and CDR2 (germline): SGHDN, FVKESK. V lost 1 base and J lost 5, with 11 bases in between. The CDR3 runs to 14 residues. In DNA, the CDR3 is TGTGCCAGCAGCCAAGTGGAGGGTCGGGAGACCCAGTACTTC. This translates into CASSQVEGRETQYF.

This clone was seen more than once but under ten times. The chain has TRBV7-9 and TRBJ2-3; D call uncertain. Germline V lookup: CDR1 SEHNR, CDR2 FQNEAQ (reference sequence). Trimming removed 5 bases from V and 6 bases from J, with 9 bases in between. The CDR3 has 12 amino acids. The CDR3 DNA sequence: TGTGCCAGCAGCCCCAGTAGGGATACGCAGTATTTT. Protein product: CASSPSRDTQYF.